This T cell receptor beta chain emerged from a study of human T cells and chemical hapten exposure. At the level of the study: The sensitizing agent was 2% DPC, placed on about 2 cm by about 2 cm of upper inner arm skin. The patients were mostly female; they had alopecia areata, totalis or universalis.

The time point denotes: patch test 2, 6 weeks after DPC sensitization. The treatment is: therapeutic diphenylcyclopropenone sensitization with weekly scalp DPC. This clonotype was detected a few times. The antigen remains unidentified. Study-level points and caveats: Expanded TCRs formed significantly more large CDR3 similarity clusters than controls.

Original processing methods: TCRs per sample had a median of around 100,000 and ranged from about 23,224 to 700,000. TCRdb reanalysed the RACE reads using MiXCR and keeps one entry per CDR3 protein. These V and J calls are TCRdb output, not the study's own analysis. In the table there are tens of thousands of distinct CDR3 sequences, 11% of which are singletons. Trimming at V came to 5 bases and at J to 7 bases, leaving 10 bases not matched to a gene. CDR3 size: 15 residues. In germline, CDR1 is SGHTA, CDR2 FQGNSA. The chain recombines TRBV7-2 with TRBJ2-1; TRBD2 matches at 8 bases. The sequence was collected from a middle-aged man with alopecia areata. Some clones in this sample may be carry-over from other donors' samples. This specimen was whole blood, taken in connection with sensitization to the hapten diphenylcyclopropenone (DPC). CDR3: CASSPRHIAGNEQFF. Here the CDR3 DNA reads TGTGCCAGCAGCCCACGTCACATAGCGGGGAATGAGCAGTTCTTC. The whole variable domain, remainder taken from reference TRBV7-2 and TRBJ2-1, is GAGVSQSPSNKVTEKGKDVELRCDPISGHTALYWYRQSLGQGLEFLIYFQGNSAPDKSGLPSDRFSAERTGGSVSTLTIQRTQQEDSAVYLCASSPRHIAGNEQFFGPGTRLTVL.